The 22 T cell receptor beta chains listed next were all sequenced from one sample in a study of cytomegalovirus exposure and HLA in healthy donors. TCRdb keeps only in-frame clones here, not all; method: immunoSEQ multiplex PCR. The table shows 250,000 to 350,000 clones, with approximately 87% occurring only once. Material for sequencing was PBMCs. The receptor set was obtained from a young woman in good health and CMV-seronegative.

This clone was detected once. This chain joins TRBV7-3 and TRBJ2-3; the D is unclear. The CDR3 consists of 13 residues. V was shortened by 0 bases and J by 4 bases, with 5 bases between the two germline ends. Germline-derived CDR1 and CDR2 are SGHTA and FQGTGA. The CDR3 region is CASSLTDSDTQYF. CDR3 in DNA: TGTGCCAGCAGCTTAACTGACTCAGATACGCAGTATTTT.

The chain is built from TRBV30 and TRBJ2-2; 7 bases align to TRBD1. Germline CDR1 is GTSNPN and CDR2 is SVGIG (reference sequence). V dropped 8 bases and J dropped 7; count of bases not matched to a gene: 7. This CDR3 comprises 12 residues. The CDR3 sequence: CAQQGGVGELFF. The CDR3 region has the DNA TGTGCCCAACAAGGGGGCGTCGGGGAGCTGTTTTTT.

This clone was detected a few times. The J gene is TRBJ2-1, the V gene TRBV28; possibly TRBD2 for D (5 bases). This CDR3 has 13 residues. Per germline, CDR1 MDHEN and CDR2 SYDVKM. V lost 5 bases to trimming and J lost 2 bases, with 7 bases between them. CDR3 in DNA: TGTGCCAGCAGTAGCGGTACCTACAATGAGCAGTTCTTC. Residues: CASSSGTYNEQFF.

The chain links TRBV6-1 to TRBJ2-5; D uncertain. CDR3 size: 12 residues. With 6 bases removed from V and 4 bases from J, the gap between germline ends came to 9 bases. Germline-derived CDR1 and CDR2 are MNHNS and SASEGT. Written as DNA, the CDR3 is TGTGCCAGCAGCGAACGGAGAGAGACCCAGTACTTC. Translating it yields CASSERRETQYF.

The rearrangement joins TRBV2 to TRBJ2-5; TRBD2 matches at 11 bases. Per the germline V gene, CDR1 is SNHLY and CDR2 is FYNNEI. The CDR3 runs to 15 residues. The V segment lost 5 bases and the J segment 2 bases; nucleotides outside the gene matches: 4. The CDR3 DNA reads as TGTGCCAGCAGTCGAGTAGCGGGAGGGCAAGAGACCCAGTACTTC. Translation: CASSRVAGGQETQYF.

This clone was counted once. CDR3 DNA: TGTGCCGCCAAGAGGAGGGACACCGGGGAGCTGTTTTTT. This encodes CAAKRRDTGELFF. J is TRBJ2-2 and V is TRBV10-3; tentative D call: TRBD2 (6 bases). CDR3 length: 13 residues. Germline CDR1 is ENHRY and CDR2 is SYGVKD. V shed 11 bases and J shed 3 bases, with 13 bases lying between them.

The genes are TRBV9 and TRBJ2-7; D is perhaps TRBD1 (8 bases). Germline-derived CDR1 and CDR2 are SGDLS and YYNGEE. V lost 3 bases, J lost 6 bases, and 19 bases lay in between. This CDR3 is 15 amino acids long. CDR3: CASSAQGGPFGEQYF. The CDR3 DNA follows: TGTGCCAGCAGCGCACAGGGGGGGCCCTTTGGCGAGCAGTACTTC.

V and J are TRBV5-1 and TRBJ2-3; 7 bases fit TRBD2. Per the germline V gene, CDR1 is SGHRS and CDR2 is YFSETQ. V shed 0 bases and J 7 bases; nucleotides not matched to a gene: 5. The CDR3 runs to 14 residues. The CDR3: CASSLELATNTQYF. The CDR3 DNA is TGCGCCAGCAGCTTGGAACTAGCGACAAATACGCAGTATTTT.

This rearrangement joins TRBV6-5 to TRBJ2-7, with D uncertain. Trimming shortened V by 7 bases and J by 7 bases, and 23 bases separated the two germline ends. CDR3 length: 15 amino acids. Germline V CDR1 and CDR2: MNHEY, SVGAGI. The CDR3 reads CASKRSYNFGMEQYF. The CDR3 nucleotides are TGTGCCAGCAAGAGAAGCTATAATTTTGGTATGGAGCAGTACTTC.

The chain combines TRBV18 with TRBJ2-2, with D possibly TRBD1 on 6 matching bases. The CDR3 totals 17 residues. The germline gives CDR1 KGHSH, CDR2 LQKENI. V dropped 5 bases and J dropped 4 bases, with 20 bases sitting between them. This CDR3 is CASSSSFLGASTGELFF. In DNA, the CDR3 is TGTGCCAGCTCATCATCCTTTCTGGGGGCGAGCACCGGGGAGCTGTTTTTT.

This sequence joins TRBV29-1 and TRBJ2-1, with 8 bases lining up with TRBD2. Trimming cost V 5 bases and J 8 bases; bases outside gene matches: 11. Germline values: CDR1 SQVTM, CDR2 ANQGSEA. This CDR3 comprises 14 residues. For the CDR3, the DNA is TGCAGCGTTACGTCGCTGCGGGAGGCGGATGAGCAGTTCTTC. Translated, it gives CSVTSLREADEQFF.

V usage is TRBV5-4 and J usage is TRBJ2-7; the match to TRBD1 covers 8 bases. V was pared by 3 bases and J by 3 bases, with 5 bases of the junction left unmatched. The germline CDR1 and CDR2 sequences are SGHNT and YYREEE (reference sequence). The CDR3 has 14 amino acids. The CDR3 DNA sequence: TGTGCCAGCAGCTGGATGGACAGGGACTACGAGCAGTACTTC. Its translation: CASSWMDRDYEQYF.

This chain uses TRBV14 with TRBJ2-1, with D tentatively TRBD2 (7 bases). Germline V gene sequence: CDR1 SGHDN, CDR2 FVKESK. V lost 0 bases and J lost 9, with 15 bases in between. This CDR3 contains 15 residues. The CDR3: CASSQDPRGGVEQFF. DNA of the CDR3: TGTGCCAGCAGCCAAGATCCTCGAGGGGGGGTTGAGCAGTTCTTC. Full variable domain (rest looked up from reference TRBV14 and TRBJ2-1): EAGVTQFPSHSVIEKGQTVTLRCDPISGHDNLYWYRRVMGKEIKFLLHFVKESKQDESGMPNNRFLAERTGGTYSTLKVQPAELEDSGVYFCASSQDPRGGVEQFFGPGTRLTVL.

The chain links TRBV16 to TRBJ2-3; D is perhaps TRBD2 (6 bases). The CDR3 totals 16 residues. Germline CDR1 reads KGHSY; CDR2 reads FQNENV. Trimming removed 2 bases from V and 3 bases from J, with 15 bases in between. The CDR3 region has the DNA TGTGCCAGCAGCCAACTTGACGGGAGAGGAACAGATACGCAGTATTTT. This encodes CASSQLDGRGTDTQYF.

This chain uses TRBV25-1 with TRBJ2-5; D may be TRBD2 (6 bases). Germline CDR1 MGHDK, CDR2 SYGVNS. Trimming pared 8 bases from V and 4 bases from J, leaving 14 bases between. The CDR3 has 13 amino acids. CDR3: CASFGGVLETQYF. DNA of the CDR3: TGTGCCAGCTTCGGGGGTGTTCTAGAGACCCAGTACTTC.

V gene TRBV27 combines with J gene TRBJ2-2; TRBD2 matches 8 bases. V was pared by 5 bases and J by 4 bases, with 12 bases of the junction left unmatched. This CDR3 contains 17 residues. The germline CDR1 and CDR2 sequences are MNHEY and SMNVEV (reference sequence). For the CDR3, the DNA is TGTGCCAGCAGTGATAACCCGGGACTAGGGGCCACCGGGGAGCTGTTTTTT. Translation: CASSDNPGLGATGELFF.

The CDR3 is CASRPTGVDEQYF. In DNA, the CDR3 is TGTGCCAGCAGACCGACAGGGGTAGACGAGCAGTACTTC. The V call is TRBV12-1, the J call TRBJ2-7; the D call of TRBD1 is as the table states it, not checked on the DNA. TRBV12-1 is a pseudogene. CDR3 length equals 13 residues.

This clone occurred once. The chain carries TRBV2 and TRBJ2-1, with 8 bases matching TRBD2. Per germline, CDR1 SNHLY and CDR2 FYNNEI. This CDR3 comprises 14 residues. With 7 bases clipped from V and 8 bases from J, the junction kept 10 bases outside the gene matches. The CDR3 DNA sequence: TGTGCCAGCAACACGGGAGGGCCCGTCCATGAGCAGTTCTTC. This gives the protein CASNTGGPVHEQFF.

As to this clone: Other DNA variants within this sample encode the same CDR3. This chain uses TRBV11-2 with TRBJ2-7, with TRBD2 matching over 8 bases. The V segment lost 1 base and the J segment 0 bases; nucleotides outside the gene matches: 8. Germline values: CDR1 SGHAT, CDR2 FQNNGV. CDR3 length equals 17 residues. The CDR3 region is CASSLGTGGRSSYEQYF. The CDR3 DNA reads TGTGCCAGCAGCTTAGGGACGGGAGGGCGAAGCTCCTACGAGCAGTACTTC. Together with reference TRBV11-2 and TRBJ2-7, the CDR3 gives the full variable domain: EAGVAQSPRYKIIEKRQSVAFWCNPISGHATLYWYQQILGQGPKLLIQFQNNGVVDDSQLPKDRFSAERLKGVDSTLKIQPAKLEDSAVYLCASSLGTGGRSSYEQYFGPGTRLTVT.

This clone came up once. The rearrangement uses TRBV4-3 and TRBJ2-1; D gene uncertain. The length of the CDR3 is 13 residues. Between the trimmed V and J ends, which lost 1 base and 8 bases, there was a span of 9 bases. Germline-derived CDR1 and CDR2 are LGHNA and YSLEER. The CDR3 region has the DNA TGCGCCAGCAGCCAAGCAGTTGCCCATGAGCAGTTCTTC. It is translated as CASSQAVAHEQFF.

The J gene is TRBJ2-7, the V gene TRBV6-1, with D tentatively TRBD1 (6 bases). V lost 4 bases to trimming and J lost 5 bases, with 18 bases between them. The CDR3 is 15 residues long. Germline values: CDR1 MNHNS, CDR2 SASEGT. The CDR3 nucleotides are TGTGCCAGCAGTGCGGAGCCAGGACAGACCCACGAGCAGTACTTC. Translated: CASSAEPGQTHEQYF.

CDR3 loop: CASSQVPRSYEQYF. DNA for the CDR3: TGCGCCAGCAGCCAAGTCCCCAGATCCTACGAGCAGTACTTC. The chain is built from TRBV4-1 and TRBJ2-7, with D uncertain. CDR1 MGHRA and CDR2 YSYEKL come from the germline V gene. The CDR3 is 14 amino acids. V was shortened by 1 base and J by 1 base, with 8 bases between the two germline ends.